The following is a TCR beta chain sequence with its context. This entry comes from a study of T cell changes during pregnancy in multiple sclerosis. This CDR3 comprises 16 residues. Germline CDR1 SGHVS, CDR2 FNYEAQ. With 0 bases clipped from V and 1 base from J, the junction kept 4 bases outside the gene matches. Sequenced by immunoSEQ multiplex PCR; TCRdb stores in-frame clones only, minus some. The sample gives about 36,000 clones, 90% to 95% of which show up once; around 0.47% is in the top ten. The specimen comprised CD4+ T cells from peripheral blood mononuclear cells, sampled in the second trimester of pregnancy. The source of this sequence is a female donor in good health, enrolled as a control in a pregnancy study. The chain has TRBV7-6 and TRBJ2-5, with 8 bases aligning to TRBD1. CDR3 nucleotide sequence: TGTGCCAGCAGCTTAGCGCCCAGGGGGCTCCAAGAGACCCAGTACTTC. Translation gives CASSLAPRGLQETQYF.